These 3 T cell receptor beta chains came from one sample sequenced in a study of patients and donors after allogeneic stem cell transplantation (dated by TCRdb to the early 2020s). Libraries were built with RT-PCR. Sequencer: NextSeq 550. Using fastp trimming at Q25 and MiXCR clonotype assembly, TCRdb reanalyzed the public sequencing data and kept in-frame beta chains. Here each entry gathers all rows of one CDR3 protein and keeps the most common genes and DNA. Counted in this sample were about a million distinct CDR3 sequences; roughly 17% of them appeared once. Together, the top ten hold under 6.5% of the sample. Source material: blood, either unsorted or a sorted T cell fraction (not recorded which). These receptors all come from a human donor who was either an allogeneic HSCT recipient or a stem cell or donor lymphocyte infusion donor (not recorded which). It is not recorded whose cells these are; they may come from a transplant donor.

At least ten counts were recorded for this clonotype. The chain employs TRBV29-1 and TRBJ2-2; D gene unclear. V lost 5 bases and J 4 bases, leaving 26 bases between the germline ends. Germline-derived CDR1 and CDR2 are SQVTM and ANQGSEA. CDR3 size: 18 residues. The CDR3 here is CSVQPIPGTRRGTGELFF. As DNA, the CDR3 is TGCAGCGTTCAGCCCATTCCGGGCACGAGAAGAGGCACCGGGGAGCTGTTTTTT.

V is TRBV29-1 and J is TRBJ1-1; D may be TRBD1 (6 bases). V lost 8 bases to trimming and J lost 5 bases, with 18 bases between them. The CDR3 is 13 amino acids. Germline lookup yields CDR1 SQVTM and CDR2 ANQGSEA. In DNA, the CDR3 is TGCAGCATTGTTACAGGGACCACTACTGAAGCTTTCTTT. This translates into CSIVTGTTTEAFF.

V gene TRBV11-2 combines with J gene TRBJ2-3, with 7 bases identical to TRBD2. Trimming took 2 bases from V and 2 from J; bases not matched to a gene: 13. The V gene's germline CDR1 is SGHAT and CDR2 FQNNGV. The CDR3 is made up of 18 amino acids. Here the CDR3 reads CASSLSSRLALVTDTQYF. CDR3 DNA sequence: TGTGCCAGCAGCTTATCCAGCCGACTAGCCCTAGTCACAGATACGCAGTATTTT.